This T cell receptor beta chain came from a study of cytomegalovirus exposure and HLA in healthy donors. PCR was performed using 60 Vbeta and 13 Jbeta primers. Method: immunoSEQ multiplex PCR; TCRdb's copy keeps in-frame clones and lacks some. This repertoire shows over 140,000 clones, around 82% found once; its top ten account for 2% to 3%. The study's findings and limits: Reports showed the classifier diagnosing cytomegalovirus status with high specificity and sensitivity.

Germline CDR1 and CDR2: MDHEN and SYDVKM. With 2 bases removed from V and 3 bases from J, the gap between germline ends came to 7 bases. The CDR3 runs to 14 residues. Concerning this clone itself: Its antigen is not identified.

The sequenced sample consisted of PBMCs. This rearrangement joins TRBV28 to TRBJ2-2, with D perhaps TRBD1 (6 bases). This TCR came from a man between 50 and 59 years old in good health and CMV-seronegative. The CDR3 sequence: CASSLGQHTGELFF. Written as DNA, the CDR3 is TGTGCCAGCAGTTTAGGACAGCACACCGGGGAGCTGTTTTTT.